The clone carrying this T cell receptor beta chain was seen a handful of times. Its antigen remains unidentified. The CDR3 runs 15 residues. Germline assignment: CDR1 LGHNA and CDR2 YNFKEQ. V trimming: 1 base; J trimming: 3 bases; junction bases outside the gene matches: 3. Treatment noted: around 19 received Ad26.COV2.S at low or high dose, single or two shots; about 5 received placebo; per-sample allocation not given. Sampling was performed 63 days after the first vaccine or placebo injection. The entry originates in a study of Ad26.COV2.S vaccination and SARS-CoV-2 variants. On the study more broadly: Once, or twice with 56 days between doses, Ad26.COV2.S was given intramuscularly. Study-level results: Vaccinees and placebo recipients showed similar non-spike TCR breadth. In vaccinated individuals, spike-specific CD8+ and CD4+ T cell responses reportedly displayed substantial breadth. Recipients given vaccine exceeded placebo recipients in spike-specific TCR breadth.

TCRdb's copy holds only in-frame clones and misses some; the assay was immunoSEQ multiplex PCR. The sample contains about 440,000 clones, less than 95% of which appear only once. The chain couples TRBV4-2 to TRBJ2-5, with TRBD2 matching over 9 bases. The material sequenced was peripheral blood, taken in a trial of Ad26.COV2.S vaccine versus placebo. This TCR came from a person aged 18 to 65 who received the Ad26.COV2.S COVID-19 vaccine or a placebo. The DNA of the CDR3 is TGTGCCAGCAGCCAAGCTAGCGGGATGAAAGAGACCCAGTACTTC. Amino acid sequence: CASSQASGMKETQYF.